This TCR beta chain comes out of a study of T-cell memory formation after mild COVID-19. The CDR3 has 13 amino acids. Germline CDR1 and CDR2: SQVTM and ANQGSEA. Trimming left V 4 bases short and J 2 bases short, with 12 bases between. MiXCR, applied by TCRdb to the 5' RACE reads, yields one record per CDR3 protein. The sample lists about 390,000 distinct CDR3 sequences, 20% to 25% occurring once. Notes on the study in general: The main location of contracting CD4+ clones was CM and EM, and that of contracting CD8+ clones was EMRA. Some responding clones appeared in pre-infection memory, suggesting cross-reactive memory joined. While clones contracting from day 15 to 85 were balanced between CD4 and CD8, later expanders leaned CD4+.

As concerns this clonotype: What it binds is unknown.

This chain uses TRBV29-1 with TRBJ2-7; D gene unclear. The source is an adult woman who had mild COVID-19 (a few samples of this study predate the infection). Cell type and time point are not known. The sample consisted of PBMCs or a T cell subset sorted from them (not recorded which). The CDR3 loop reads CSVVNTPAYEQYF. The CDR3 DNA reads TGCAGCGTTGTAAACACCCCAGCCTACGAGCAGTACTTC.